This record covers a single T cell receptor (beta chain). The entry originates in a study of shared clonotypes between healthy human individuals. Sequencing used immunoSEQ multiplex PCR; TCRdb keeps in-frame clones, though not all of them. The sample holds about 500,000 clones; approximately 71% are singletons and the top ten take about 11%. CDR1 SGHRS and CDR2 YFSETQ come from the germline V gene. This CDR3 has 16 residues. Trimming left V 4 bases short and J 2 bases short, with 19 bases between. The sample comprised PBMCs. This sequence was found in a woman aged 40-49 years in good health. Some clones in this sample may be carry-over from other donors' samples. V is TRBV5-1 and J is TRBJ2-7, with TRBD1 as a possible D gene (6 bases). Written as DNA, the CDR3 is TGCGCCAGCAGCCCCGAAGTCGGGACAAATACCTACGAGCAGTACTTC. It yields the protein CASSPEVGTNTYEQYF.